The next 6 T cell receptor beta chains were all read from a single sample in a study of tissue T cells after allogeneic stem cell transplantation. Time point specified: mouse harvest day 14 after allogeneic transplant. Each mouse received 10^7 T-cell-depleted marrow cells plus 10^6 splenic CD5+ T cells by tail vein. Measured with immunoSEQ multiplex PCR; TCRdb has only the in-frame clones, and not every one. The data contain roughly 4,000 clones, approximately 50% of them singletons. The material sequenced was gut tissue. The receptors stem from a female BALB/c mouse given C57BL/6 T cells with graft-versus-host disease after an allogeneic hematopoietic cell transplant.

By share, this clone ranks as large. The listed genes are named as in mouse. The CDR3 DNA, read in part, is TGTGCCAGCAGCTTTACTGGGGGGGCGCATGCTGAGCAGTTC. This encodes CASSFTGGAHAEQF. The full CDR3 sequence reads CASSFTGGAHAEQFF. The V call is TRBV3, the J call TRBJ2-1; 11 bases match TRBD2. The missing CDR3 end, 1 residue past where the read stops, is filled in from the germline J gene. CDR1 and CDR2 (germline): SNHLY, FYNGKV (reference sequence). The ends lost 3 bases at V and 5 bases at J; junction bases unmatched: 3. This CDR3 spans 15 amino acids.

As regards this clone: Gene names refer to mouse genes. Read coverage stops 1 residue before the CDR3 terminus; the germline J gene supplies the remainder. V and J are TRBV23 and TRBJ2-7; TRBD1 is the table's D call and was not checked against the DNA. This CDR3 has 12 residues. Germline V gene data show CDR1 as KGHTA and CDR2 as FQNQQP. The CDR3 is CSSSPDRDEQYF. CDR3 DNA (partial): TGCTCCAGCAGTCCCGACAGGGATGAACAGTAC. The variable domain in full, with the rest retrieved from reference TRBV23 and TRBJ2-7, is DAAVTQKPRYLIKMKGQEAEMKCIPEKGHTAVFWYQQKQSKELKFLIYFQNQQPLDQIDMVKERFSAVCPSSSLCSLGIRTCEAEDSALYLCSSSPDRDEQYFGPGTRLTVL.

By proportion, this clone is large. The gene names given are mouse names. The read falls 1 residue short of the CDR3 end, and the missing part is taken from the germline J gene. The chain links TRBV14 to TRBJ1-5; D perhaps matches TRBD1 (5 bases). The CDR3 has 14 residues. Germline V CDR1 and CDR2: SGHDT, FRDEAV. V dropped 5 bases and J dropped 0 bases, with 9 bases sitting between them. CDR3 amino acids: CASSRTNNNQAPLF. The sequenced part of the CDR3 DNA is TGTGCCAGCAGCAGGACAAATAACAACCAGGCTCCGCTT.

This clone was counted a single time. Gene and germline names: mouse. The read falls 1 residue short of the CDR3 end, and the missing part is taken from the germline J gene. V usage is TRBV13-2 and J usage is TRBJ1-3; tentatively, D is TRBD1 (5 bases). CDR1 and CDR2 (germline): NNHNN, SYGAGS (reference sequence). CDR3 length: 12 amino acids. The covered CDR3 bases are TGTGCTAGCAGTTCAGGGAGAAATACGCTCTAT. Translation gives CASSSGRNTLY. The complete CDR3 protein is CASSSGRNTLYF.

This clone was seen only a few times. The listed genes are named as in mouse. The read halts 1 residue ahead of the CDR3 end, with the missing end drawn from the germline J gene. This sequence joins TRBV13-1 and TRBJ1-1, with D perhaps TRBD1 (5 bases). V lost 2 bases to trimming and J lost 1 base, with 9 bases between them. This CDR3 spans 14 amino acids. Per the germline V gene, CDR1 is NSHNY and CDR2 is SYGAGN. The CDR3 sequence: CASSESTENTEVFF. The part of the CDR3 DNA that was read is TGTGCCAGCAGTGAATCGACAGAAAACACAGAAGTCTTC.

In regard to this clone: The genes and germline here are from mouse. The read finishes 1 residue shy of the CDR3 end, and the germline J gene is used to complete it. This chain connects TRBV2 to TRBJ2-1, with D maybe TRBD1 (5 bases). CDR1 is LGHNA, CDR2 YSYQKL, per germline. The CDR3 is 13 amino acids. V lost 4 bases to trimming and J lost 7 bases, with 11 bases between them. CDR3 sequence: CASSPQGGAEQFF. CDR3 DNA (partial): TGTGCCAGCAGCCCCCAGGGAGGGGCTGAGCAGTTC.